This is a list of T cell receptor beta chains from one sample in a study of Graves' ophthalmopathy and Graves' hyperthyroidism. TCRdb re-analysed the multiplex PCR reads in MiXCR, keeping a single row per CDR3 protein. Here the sample spans a few hundred thousand distinct CDR3 sequences, 15% to 20% being singletons. The source material was peripheral blood. The receptors were sampled from an adult woman with stable Graves' hyperthyroidism. Both conserved end residues are part of each CDR3. A D gene is named only where the DNA matches it firmly.

-,TRBV6-5,CASSYSGNTGELFF
-,TRBV4-2,CASSQVVDTGELFF
-,TRBV18,CASSPMTAEYEQYF
-,TRBV9,CASSATQEAYGTVSYEQYF
TRBD2,TRBV19,CASRPTGGVYETQYF
-,TRBV5-4,CASSLGVWGGATFSYTEAFF
-,TRBV5-1,CASSRGGGEQYF
TRBD2,TRBV5-1,CASSLVGLAGAGELFF
-,TRBV2,CASSAESPGANTEAFF
-,TRBV6-1,CASSSGGNNSPLHF
-,TRBV12-3/TRBV12-4,CASRPDRSTEAFF
-,TRBV11-2,CASSSHSVPFF
-,TRBV25-1,CASIQPGTYGYTF
TRBD1,TRBV12-3/TRBV12-4,CASSLYWSVRDRQETQYF
-,TRBV30,CAWSVRYEGDNQPQHF
TRBD1,TRBV28,CASNLAGGVSSEAFF
TRBD1,TRBV7-3,CASSLRRGTGTLNTGELFF
-,TRBV13,CASSRRTGELFF
-,TRBV6-1,CASGKAYEQYF
-,TRBV4-1,CASSQELDNSYEQYF
-,TRBV28,CASSSIRSDKTDGYTF
-,TRBV12-3/TRBV12-4,CASRYSGSLNQPQHF
-,TRBV11-1,CASSVPFGGTITGELFF
-,TRBV27,CASSWKGPNTEAFF
-,TRBV10-3,CAISERVADREQYF
TRBD2,TRBV2,CASAGTSLGPYF
TRBD2,TRBV9,CASSVGGSGYEQYF
TRBD1,TRBV5-6,CASSPTGVGNTIYF
-,TRBV6-2/TRBV6-3,CASSPTGERYGYTF
-,TRBV6-5,CASSYPELFYEQYF
-,TRBV20-1,CSLAHSNTEAFF
-,TRBV7-8,CASSSTPRGRNPYEQYF
-,TRBV12-3/TRBV12-4,CASRAGSSYEQYF
-,TRBV27,CASSPRAIRSSYEQYF
-,TRBV7-8,CASSLYPRRSGKNQPQHF
-,TRBV7-8,CASSPTEGHPFYGYTF
-,TRBV27,CASPRPLDSLRGVNTEAFF
TRBD1,TRBV25-1,CASSDLRKGAREQYF
TRBD2,TRBV5-1,CASSLFPAGTGQETQYF
-,TRBV6-2/TRBV6-3,CASSYRAALSEQYF
TRBD2,TRBV2,CASSAGLAGPQETQYF
-,TRBV11-1,CASSLGGRNTEAFF
-,TRBV28,CASSLPAGSEGNTIYF
-,TRBV5-1,CASSFPFDRGVFFYEQYF
TRBD1,TRBV29-1,CSVRTGKSSYEQYF
-,TRBV19,CASTPSHPGGTEAFF
TRBD2,TRBV12-3/TRBV12-4,CASSFRLAGADEQYF
-,TRBV7-9,CASSRGILGGGPSNQPQHF
-,TRBV10-2,CAICARSLYGAVGEQYF
TRBD1,TRBV6-2/TRBV6-3,CANRTGSLYEQYF
-,TRBV6-2/TRBV6-3,CASSYSGGTYSYEQYF
-,TRBV30,CAWSVLGKGGGYTF
-,TRBV20-1,CSARSFGSPDSGNTIYF
-,TRBV28,CASSFPEGRNSYEQYF
-,TRBV19,CASSDPWWGQDFNQPQHF
TRBD2,TRBV7-3,CASSLRLAGEKETQYF
-,TRBV7-3,CASSLTGIPHETQYF